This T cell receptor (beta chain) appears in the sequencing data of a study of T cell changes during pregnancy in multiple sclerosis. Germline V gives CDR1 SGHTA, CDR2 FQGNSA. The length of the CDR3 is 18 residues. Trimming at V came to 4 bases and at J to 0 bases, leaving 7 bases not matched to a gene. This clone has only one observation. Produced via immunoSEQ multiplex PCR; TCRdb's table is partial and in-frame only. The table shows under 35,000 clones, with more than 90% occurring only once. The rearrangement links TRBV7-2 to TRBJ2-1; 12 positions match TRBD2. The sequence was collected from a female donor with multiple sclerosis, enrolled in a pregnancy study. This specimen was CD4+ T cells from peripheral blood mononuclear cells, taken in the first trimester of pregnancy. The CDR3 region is CASSSLAGGRGSYNEQFF. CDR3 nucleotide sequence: TGTGCCAGCAGCTCTCTAGCGGGGGGGCGTGGCTCCTACAATGAGCAGTTCTTC.